Below, 10 T cell receptor beta chains from the same sample are listed, as sequenced in a study of spatial heterogeneity in lung cancer. These TCRs' antigens remain unknown. The study's findings and limits: One measure, the expanded intratumoral alpha and beta TCR count, tracked tumor mutation counts.

Sample time point: sample taken at primary tumor resection. TCRdb called the 5' RACE reads again in MiXCR, with one record for every CDR3 protein. Of about 24,000 distinct CDR3 sequences in the sample, just under 9% are singletons; the top ten hold 7.7%. Source: lung tumor tissue, taken at surgery. Receptors were obtained from a male donor with early-stage non-small cell lung cancer.

This clonotype was seen many times. The V gene is TRBV12-3 or TRBV12-4, the J gene TRBJ1-2, with 8 bases aligning to TRBD1. Trimming cost V 6 bases and J 5 bases; bases outside gene matches: 5. This CDR3 contains 13 residues. The CDR3 DNA sequence: TGTGCCAGCAGCCGACAGGGGAGTTATGGCTACACCTTC. This codes for CASSRQGSYGYTF.

This clonotype was observed at least ten times. The V call is TRBV18, the J call TRBJ2-1; 11 positions match TRBD2. The V and J ends lost 5 bases and 7 bases, in that order; junction bases with no gene match: 4. Germline CDR1 and CDR2: KGHSH and LQKENI. The CDR3 covers 14 residues. The CDR3 DNA is TGTGCCAGCTCATTATTAGCGGGAGGGAATGAGCAGTTCTTC. This gives the protein CASSLLAGGNEQFF.

This clonotype showed up many times. The chain recombines TRBV27 with TRBJ1-1; a possible D gene is TRBD1 (5 bases). V lost 5 bases and J lost 9, with 13 bases in between. CDR3 size: 12 residues. Germline assignment: CDR1 MNHEY and CDR2 SMNVEV (reference sequence). This chain's CDR3 is CASSQGRGKAFF. CDR3 DNA: TGTGCCAGCAGTCAAGGTCGGGGGAAAGCTTTCTTT.

By share, this clonotype ranks as medium-sized. The CDR3 DNA reads TGCAGCGTCGGGACAGACTACGAGCAGTACTTC. This codes for CSVGTDYEQYF. V gene TRBV29-1 combines with J gene TRBJ2-7, with TRBD1 matching over 7 bases. The V segment lost 6 bases and the J segment 3 bases; nucleotides outside the gene matches: 2. From germline, CDR1 is SQVTM and CDR2 ANQGSEA. The length of the CDR3 is 11 residues.

This clonotype occurred many times. The rearrangement joins TRBV29-1 to TRBJ2-7, with D perhaps given as TRBD1 or TRBD2 (5 bases each). V lost 8 bases, J lost 0 bases, and 20 bases lay in between. The CDR3 sequence is 15 residues long. Germline lookup yields CDR1 SQVTM and CDR2 ANQGSEA. CDR3 DNA: TGCAGCCCGGCTGGGGACCGACGTCACTCCTACGAGCAGTACTTC. As protein: CSPAGDRRHSYEQYF.

This chain uses TRBV20-1 with TRBJ2-7; D tentatively fits TRBD1 or TRBD2 (5 bases each). The CDR3 contains 13 residues. The germline V gene encodes CDR1 DFQATT and CDR2 SNEGSKA (reference sequence). V was clipped by 1 base and J by 6 bases, with 13 bases between them. The CDR3 DNA follows: TGCAGTGCTAGAGCCCAGGGCGGGCGCGAGCAGTACTTC. Translating it yields CSARAQGGREQYF.

The table lists this clonotype with many counts. The chain combines TRBV11-1 with TRBJ2-7; the D gene is possibly TRBD2 (5 bases). V was cut by 5 bases and J by 6 bases, with 17 bases left in between. This CDR3 has 14 amino acids. Germline V gives CDR1 SGHAT, CDR2 FQDESV (reference sequence). The CDR3 DNA sequence: TGTGCCAGCAGCCAGGACTCCCTGTTTGCCGAGCAGTACTTC. It specifies CASSQDSLFAEQYF.

This clonotype was seen many times. The genes are TRBV24-1 and TRBJ2-5; 10 bases line up with TRBD2. This CDR3 comprises 18 residues. V lost 0 bases to trimming and J lost 2 bases; unmatched junction nucleotides: 8. Germline CDR1 and CDR2: KGHDR and SFDVKD. Here the CDR3 reads CATSDLRAGGPSQETQYF. The CDR3 bases are TGTGCCACCAGTGATTTGCGAGCGGGGGGGCCGAGTCAAGAGACCCAGTACTTC.

The chain combines TRBV18 with TRBJ1-4; 7 bases agree with TRBD1. Looked up from germline, CDR1 is KGHSH and CDR2 is LQKENI. The V and J ends lost 3 bases and 3 bases, in that order; junction bases with no gene match: 4. CDR3 length: 15 residues. The CDR3, as DNA: TGTGCCAGCTCACCGCAGGGGGGTCCTAATGAAAAACTGTTTTTT. Amino acid sequence: CASSPQGGPNEKLFF.

DNA for the CDR3: TGTGCCAGCACCCCCGGTCGTCGGGGCAGAAACACTGAAGCTTTCTTT. Protein sequence: CASTPGRRGRNTEAFF. This chain joins TRBV7-2 and TRBJ1-1; D is perhaps TRBD1 (5 bases). CDR1 SGHTA and CDR2 FQGNSA come from the germline V gene. There are 16 residues in the CDR3. Trimming pared 7 bases from V and 2 bases from J, leaving 20 bases between.